The 12 T cell receptor beta chains given below trace back to one sample, sequenced in a study of blood T cells in healthy people across ages. Using a J-beta primer mix together with a sample-barcoded 5' primer, a second PCR was run for roughly 6 to 12 cycles. TCRdb independently ran MiXCR on the 5' RACE reads; one entry per CDR3 protein. The top ten clones hold over 6.5% of a sample with 1.2 million to 1.5 million distinct CDR3 sequences, approximately 60% of them seen once. Sequencing was performed on blood. Receptor source: a young man in good health.

The chain couples TRBV11-2 to TRBJ2-5, with D unclear. Trimming took 3 bases from V and 2 from J, leaving 7 bases between them. The CDR3 has 13 residues. Germline loops: CDR1 SGHAT, CDR2 FQNNGV. The CDR3, as DNA: TGTGCCAGCAGCTTCATCTTACAAGAGACCCAGTACTTC. Protein product: CASSFILQETQYF.

V and J are TRBV15 and TRBJ2-3, with a weak D call TRBD1 (6 bases). The CDR3 has 15 amino acids. The germline gives CDR1 LNHNV, CDR2 YYDKDF (reference sequence). V was cut by 3 bases and J by 1 base, with 11 bases left in between. CDR3 protein: CATSSTWTGTDTQYF. The CDR3, as DNA: TGTGCCACCAGCAGTACTTGGACAGGCACAGATACGCAGTATTTT.

This rearrangement joins TRBV2 to TRBJ1-2; D gene unclear. This CDR3 has 13 amino acids. The germline V gene has CDR1 SNHLY and CDR2 FYNNEI. Trimming shortened V by 1 base and J by 7 bases, and 10 bases separated the two germline ends. CDR3 residues: CASSEGRSGGYTF. The CDR3 DNA reads as TGTGCCAGCAGTGAAGGCAGGTCGGGTGGCTACACCTTC. Using reference TRBV2 and TRBJ1-2 for the parts outside the CDR3, the full variable domain is EPEVTQTPSHQVTQMGQEVILRCVPISNHLYFYWYRQILGQKVEFLVSFYNNEISEKSEIFDDQFSVERPDGSNFTLKIRSTKLEDSAMYFCASSEGRSGGYTFGSGTRLTVV.

The chain recombines TRBV29-1 with TRBJ1-2; D may be TRBD1 (6 bases). With 4 bases removed from V and 7 bases from J, the gap between germline ends came to 16 bases. The CDR3 runs 13 residues. CDR1 and CDR2 from the germline V gene are SQVTM and ANQGSEA. The CDR3 bases are TGCAGCGTTGTCTCCGACAGGTGGGGTGGCTACACCTTC. It translates to CSVVSDRWGGYTF.

This clonotype occurred a few times. The chain couples TRBV29-1 to TRBJ2-7; the D gene could be TRBD1 or TRBD2 (5 bases each). This CDR3 has 13 residues. Trimming left V 5 bases short and J 2 bases short, with 13 bases between. CDR1 is SQVTM, CDR2 ANQGSEA, per germline. The CDR3, as DNA: TGCAGCGTTAGAGGGGAACCTACCTACGAGCAGTACTTC. This sequence encodes CSVRGEPTYEQYF.

The rearrangement joins TRBV6-1 to TRBJ1-1; no reliable D call. Germline CDR1 and CDR2: MNHNS and SASEGT. Trimming pared 3 bases from V and 5 bases from J, leaving 16 bases between. There are 15 residues in the CDR3. CDR3 DNA: TGTGCCAGCAGTGACCACCTCGGATCGGGGACTGAAGCTTTCTTT. It translates to CASSDHLGSGTEAFF.

The CDR3 DNA reads as TGCGCCAGCACTAGCGGGAGGTACAATGAGCAGTTCTTC. Its translation: CASTSGRYNEQFF. The rearrangement uses TRBV4-1 and TRBJ2-1; 11 bases line up with TRBD2. CDR3 length: 13 residues. The V gene end was trimmed by 7 bases and the J gene end by 4 bases; junction bases not matched to a gene: 0. In germline, CDR1 is MGHRA, CDR2 YSYEKL.

The gene calls are TRBV7-2 and TRBJ2-7, with 9 positions matching TRBD1. The last part of the DNA fits TRBJ2-1 better; the J call may be wrong. The CDR3 contains 14 residues. CDR1 is SGHTA, CDR2 FQGNSA, per germline. Here the CDR3 reads CASNRDRESNEQFF. Here the CDR3 DNA reads TGTGCCAGCAACCGGGACAGGGAGAGCAATGAGCAGTTCTTC.

This clonotype has at least ten counts. The chain joins TRBV20-1 to TRBJ2-1, with D perhaps assigned TRBD1 or TRBD2 (5 bases each). V gave up 6 bases and J gave up 2 bases, with 11 bases separating them. There are 13 residues in the CDR3. Germline V gives CDR1 DFQATT, CDR2 SNEGSKA (reference sequence). The CDR3 spells CSAREITYNEQFF. The CDR3 DNA follows: TGCAGTGCCAGGGAGATCACCTACAATGAGCAGTTCTTC.

J is TRBJ1-4 and V is TRBV29-1; TRBD1 aligns across 7 bases. Germline V gene data show CDR1 as SQVTM and CDR2 as ANQGSEA. This CDR3 has 13 amino acids. Trimming took 2 bases from V and 7 from J; bases not matched to a gene: 4. The CDR3 nucleotides are TGCAGCGTTGAACCCAGGGGGGGTGAAAAACTGTTTTTT. Protein sequence: CSVEPRGGEKLFF.

The rearrangement links TRBV20-1 to TRBJ2-1; perhaps TRBD2 as D (6 bases). Trimming shortened V by 0 bases and J by 3 bases, and 15 bases separated the two germline ends. The CDR3 is made up of 16 amino acids. The germline CDR1 and CDR2 sequences are DFQATT and SNEGSKA (reference sequence). Written as DNA, the CDR3 is TGCAGTGCTAGAGATCCTGGCGGGGCTGGCTACAATGAGCAGTTCTTC. This encodes CSARDPGGAGYNEQFF.

The table lists this clonotype with a few counts. This chain joins TRBV27 and TRBJ2-7, with 13 positions matching TRBD2. There are 15 residues in the CDR3. Germline lookup yields CDR1 MNHEY and CDR2 SMNVEV (reference sequence). V lost 6 bases and J lost 2; bases outside the gene matches: 4. Written as DNA, the CDR3 is TGTGCCAGCAGCTCCGGGACTAGCGGGACCTACGAGCAGTACTTC. This codes for CASSSGTSGTYEQYF.